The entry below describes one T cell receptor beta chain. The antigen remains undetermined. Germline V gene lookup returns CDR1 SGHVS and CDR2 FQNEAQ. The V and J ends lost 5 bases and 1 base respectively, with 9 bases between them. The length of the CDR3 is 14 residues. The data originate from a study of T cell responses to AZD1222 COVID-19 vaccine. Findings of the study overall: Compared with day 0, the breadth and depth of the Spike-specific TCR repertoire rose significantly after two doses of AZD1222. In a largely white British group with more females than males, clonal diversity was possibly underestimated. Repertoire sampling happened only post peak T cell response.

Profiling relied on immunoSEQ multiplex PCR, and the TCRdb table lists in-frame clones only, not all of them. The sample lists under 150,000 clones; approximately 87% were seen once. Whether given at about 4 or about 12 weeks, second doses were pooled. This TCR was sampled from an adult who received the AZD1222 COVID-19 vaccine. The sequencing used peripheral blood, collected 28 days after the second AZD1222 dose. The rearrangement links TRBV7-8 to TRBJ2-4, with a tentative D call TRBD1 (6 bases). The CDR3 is CASSRDIAKNIQYF. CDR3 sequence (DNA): TGTGCCAGCAGCCGGGACATCGCCAAAAACATTCAGTACTTC.